These T cell receptor beta chains were read from a single sample in a study of a mutant IDH1 vaccine in newly diagnosed glioma. Repertoires were generated with immunoSEQ multiplex PCR, while TCRdb's copy carries only in-frame clones and drops some. The data contain about 26,000 clones, around 78% of them singletons. Which antigens these TCRs recognize remains unknown. Sequences were derived from PBMCs, sampled from a glioma patient whose treatment included an IDH1 peptide vaccine. These receptors were obtained from a man aged 25-40 years with glioma. The CDR3 runs from the conserved cysteine through the conserved F or W. The D gene is left open where the match is weak. The size of a clone is reported for some rows only, either as once, few or many, or as a class for expanded clones.

D: NA
V: TRBV7-8
J: TRBJ1-5
size: few
CDR3: CASGGQGNSNQPQHF
DNA: TGTGCCAGCGGGGGACAAGGAAATAGCAATCAGCCCCAGCATTTT

D: TRBD2
V: TRBV4-3
J: TRBJ2-7
size: NA
CDR3: CASSQATSGGVFEQYF
DNA: TGCGCCAGCAGCCAAGCAACTAGCGGGGGGGTTTTCGAGCAGTACTTC

D: NA
V: TRBV20-1
J: TRBJ2-5
size: NA
CDR3: CSARTLETQYF
DNA: TGCAGTGCGCGGACGTTAGAGACCCAGTACTTC

D: TRBD2
V: TRBV29-1
J: TRBJ2-5
size: NA
CDR3: CSVEDGTSGRETQYF
DNA: TGCAGCGTTGAAGATGGGACTAGCGGGAGAGAGACCCAGTACTTC

D: NA
V: TRBV5-1
J: TRBJ2-7
size: NA
CDR3: CASSLVADSSYEQYF
DNA: TGCGCCAGCAGCTTGGTAGCGGACAGCTCCTACGAGCAGTACTTC

D: NA
V: TRBV5-6
J: TRBJ2-7
size: NA
CDR3: CASSWSSVEQYF
DNA: TGTGCCAGCAGCTGGTCGTCGGTCGAGCAGTACTTC

D: TRBD1
V: TRBV14
J: TRBJ1-1
size: medium-sized
CDR3: CASSPGTGAGTEAFF
DNA: TGTGCCAGCAGCCCCGGGACAGGGGCAGGTACTGAAGCTTTCTTT

D: NA
V: TRBV21-1
J: TRBJ2-5
size: once
CDR3: CASSKDRVAGGPSETQYF
DNA: TGTGCCAGCAGCAAAGACCGGGTGGCGGGAGGGCCTTCAGAGACCCAGTACTTC

D: NA
V: TRBV19
J: TRBJ1-3
size: NA
CDR3: CASSEANFSGNTIYF
DNA: TGTGCCAGTAGCGAGGCGAATTTCTCTGGAAACACCATATATTTT

D: NA
V: TRBV6-1
J: TRBJ1-1
size: NA
CDR3: CASKITQVVTEAFF
DNA: TGTGCCAGCAAAATCACCCAGGTCGTCACTGAAGCTTTCTTT

D: NA
V: TRBV6-1
J: TRBJ1-4
size: NA
CDR3: CASSARPGEKLFF
DNA: TGTGCCAGCAGTGCTCGGCCGGGGGAAAAACTGTTTTTT

D: NA
V: TRBV5-6
J: TRBJ1-2
size: once
CDR3: CASSLGTSYGYTF
DNA: TGTGCCAGCAGCTTGGGGACAAGCTATGGCTACACCTTC

D: NA
V: TRBV9
J: TRBJ2-7
size: NA
CDR3: CASSQRGGRENEQYF
DNA: TGTGCCAGCAGTCAACGAGGGGGGAGGGAGAACGAGCAGTACTTC

D: NA
V: TRBV27
J: TRBJ1-1
size: NA
CDR3: CASSLGRGNTEAFF
DNA: TGTGCCAGCAGTCTGGGTCGGGGGAACACTGAAGCTTTCTTT

D: TRBD1
V: TRBV9
J: TRBJ2-3
size: NA
CDR3: CASSPGQPASTDTQYF
DNA: TGTGCCAGCAGCCCGGGACAGCCAGCTAGCACAGATACGCAGTATTTT

D: NA
V: TRBV5-6
J: TRBJ1-4
size: NA
CDR3: CASSLGRAEKLFF
DNA: TGTGCCAGCAGCTTGGGACGGGCTGAAAAACTGTTTTTT

D: TRBD2
V: TRBV29-1
J: TRBJ2-1
size: NA
CDR3: CSVTRLASYNEQFF
DNA: TGCAGCGTTACCCGACTAGCGTCCTACAATGAGCAGTTCTTC

D: NA
V: TRBV19
J: TRBJ2-5
size: NA
CDR3: CATNVVGEETQYF
DNA: TGTGCCACCAACGTCGTAGGGGAAGAGACCCAGTACTTC

D: NA
V: TRBV21-1
J: TRBJ2-7
size: NA
CDR3: CASKGAAGGPNEQYF
DNA: TGTGCCAGCAAGGGGGCAGCGGGAGGGCCAAACGAGCAGTACTTC

D: NA
V: TRBV9
J: TRBJ1-1
size: NA
CDR3: CASSVARGDTEAFF
DNA: TGTGCCAGCAGCGTTGCGAGGGGCGACACTGAAGCTTTCTTT

D: TRBD1
V: TRBV29-1
J: TRBJ2-1
size: NA
CDR3: CSVYGDREYNEQFF
DNA: TGCAGCGTTTATGGGGACAGGGAGTACAATGAGCAGTTCTTC

D: NA
V: TRBV7-2
J: TRBJ1-4
size: NA
CDR3: CASSLVSDRTANEKLFF
DNA: TGTGCCAGCAGCTTAGTCTCAGACAGGACCGCGAATGAAAAACTGTTTTTT

D: TRBD1
V: TRBV19
J: TRBJ2-7
size: NA
CDR3: CASSTAGTANYEQYF
DNA: TGTGCCAGTAGTACGGCCGGGACAGCAAACTACGAGCAGTACTTC

D: NA
V: TRBV29-1
J: TRBJ1-4
size: NA
CDR3: CSVDSNEKLFF
DNA: TGCAGCGTTGATTCTAATGAAAAACTGTTTTTT

D: TRBD1
V: TRBV6-1
J: TRBJ1-2
size: NA
CDR3: CASSEGQGLPDYTF
DNA: TGTGCCAGCAGTGAGGGACAGGGTCTTCCGGATTACACCTTC

D: NA
V: TRBV18
J: TRBJ1-5
size: NA
CDR3: CASSKTKSSNQPQHF
DNA: TGTGCCAGCTCAAAAACGAAGTCTAGCAATCAGCCCCAGCATTTT

D: NA
V: TRBV7-7
J: TRBJ2-7
size: NA
CDR3: CASSLDKGDEQYF
DNA: TGTGCCAGCAGCTTAGATAAGGGAGACGAGCAGTACTTC

D: NA
V: TRBV30
J: TRBJ1-2
size: NA
CDR3: CAWSFKSYGYTF
DNA: TGTGCCTGGAGTTTTAAGTCATATGGCTACACCTTC

D: TRBD2
V: TRBV28
J: TRBJ2-5
size: NA
CDR3: CASSLIGLGTETQYF
DNA: TGTGCCAGCAGTTTAATAGGACTAGGCACGGAGACCCAGTACTTC

D: TRBD1
V: TRBV5-1
J: TRBJ1-1
size: NA
CDR3: CASSLRDSPFTEAFF
DNA: TGCGCCAGCAGCTTGAGGGACAGTCCCTTCACTGAAGCTTTCTTT

D: TRBD1
V: TRBV19
J: TRBJ1-5
size: NA
CDR3: CASDTGGLEPQHF
DNA: TGTGCCTCCGACACAGGGGGCCTGGAGCCCCAGCATTTT

D: NA
V: TRBV30
J: TRBJ1-5
size: few
CDR3: CAWSVEGSQPQHF
DNA: TGTGCCTGGAGTGTGGAAGGGAGTCAGCCCCAGCATTTT

D: TRBD1
V: TRBV5-1
J: TRBJ1-4
size: NA
CDR3: CASSEGRGQGFEKLFF
DNA: TGCGCCAGCAGCGAGGGACGAGGACAGGGATTTGAAAAACTGTTTTTT

D: NA
V: TRBV5-1
J: TRBJ1-1
size: NA
CDR3: CASRIEVGTEAFF
DNA: TGCGCCAGCAGGATCGAGGTGGGCACTGAAGCTTTCTTT

D: NA
V: TRBV5-1
J: TRBJ1-5
size: NA
CDR3: CASSLAQVGEGNQPQHF
DNA: TGCGCCAGCAGCTTGGCCCAGGTGGGGGAAGGCAATCAGCCCCAGCATTTT

D: NA
V: TRBV6-5
J: TRBJ1-5
size: NA
CDR3: CASSYYGADQPQHF
DNA: TGTGCCAGCAGTTACTATGGGGCGGATCAGCCCCAGCATTTT

D: NA
V: TRBV9
J: TRBJ2-3
size: NA
CDR3: CASSALNPRTDTQYF
DNA: TGTGCCAGCAGCGCCCTGAACCCCCGCACAGATACGCAGTATTTT

D: NA
V: TRBV15
J: TRBJ2-1
size: NA
CDR3: CATSSLIGRVEDNEQFF
DNA: TGTGCCACCAGCAGTCTTATCGGGAGAGTGGAAGACAATGAGCAGTTCTTC

D: NA
V: TRBV30
J: TRBJ1-4
size: NA
CDR3: CAWSVRTGGKLFF
DNA: TGTGCCTGGAGTGTCCGGACCGGAGGAAAACTGTTTTTT

D: NA
V: TRBV6-1
J: TRBJ2-1
size: few
CDR3: CASSEISYNEQFF
DNA: TGTGCCAGCAGTGAAATCTCCTACAATGAGCAGTTCTTC

D: NA
V: TRBV7-3
J: TRBJ2-7
size: NA
CDR3: CASSPLSPKFLGEASEQYF
DNA: TGTGCCAGCAGCCCTCTCAGCCCAAAGTTCCTAGGAGAGGCGAGCGAGCAGTACTTC

D: NA
V: TRBV10-1
J: TRBJ2-1
size: NA
CDR3: CASSGGTSMWQFF
DNA: TGCGCCAGCAGCGGCGGGACCTCCATGTGGCAGTTCTTC

D: NA
V: TRBV30
J: TRBJ1-3
size: NA
CDR3: CAWNTGLSGNTIYF
DNA: TGTGCCTGGAATACAGGGTTATCTGGAAACACCATATATTTT

D: NA
V: TRBV4-1
J: TRBJ2-2
size: once
CDR3: CASSQVGGIGTGELFF
DNA: TGCGCCAGCAGCCAAGTTGGGGGAATCGGCACCGGGGAGCTGTTTTTT

D: NA
V: TRBV6-5
J: TRBJ2-7
size: NA
CDR3: CASSYLEGVEQYF
DNA: TGTGCCAGCAGTTATCTCGAGGGGGTCGAGCAGTACTTC